The 2 T cell receptor beta chains below come from one sample, sequenced in a study of blood T cell repertoires in COVID-19. Sequenced by immunoSEQ multiplex PCR; TCRdb stores in-frame clones only, minus some. The table includes around 190,000 clones, about nine tenths detected once. Sequenced input: peripheral blood. These receptors were collected from a man between 18 and 29 years old with active or convalescent COVID-19.

The chain joins TRBV6-5 to TRBJ1-2; 7 bases fit TRBD1. J lost 2 bases, V lost 4 bases, and 7 bases had no gene match. The CDR3 sequence is 15 residues long. Germline V gives CDR1 MNHEY, CDR2 SVGAGI. For the CDR3, the DNA is TGTGCCAGCAGTTCCAGACAGGGTAGGAACTATGGCTACACCTTC. It specifies CASSSRQGRNYGYTF.

The CDR3 region is CAWSRGSSYEQYF. CDR3 DNA sequence: TGTGCCTGGAGCCGGGGATCCTCCTACGAGCAGTACTTC. The chain uses TRBV30 and TRBJ2-7; TRBD2 might be the D (5 bases). V shed 3 bases and J shed 0 bases, with 9 bases lying between them. The CDR3 is made up of 13 amino acids. CDR1 is GTSNPN and CDR2 is SVGIG in the germline V gene (reference sequence). Combining the CDR3 with reference TRBV30 and TRBJ2-7 gives the whole variable domain SQTIHQWPATLVQPVGSPLSLECTVEGTSNPNLYWYRQAAGRGLQLLFYSVGIGQISSEVPQNLSASRPQDRQFILSSKKLLLSDSGFYLCAWSRGSSYEQYFGPGTRLTVT.